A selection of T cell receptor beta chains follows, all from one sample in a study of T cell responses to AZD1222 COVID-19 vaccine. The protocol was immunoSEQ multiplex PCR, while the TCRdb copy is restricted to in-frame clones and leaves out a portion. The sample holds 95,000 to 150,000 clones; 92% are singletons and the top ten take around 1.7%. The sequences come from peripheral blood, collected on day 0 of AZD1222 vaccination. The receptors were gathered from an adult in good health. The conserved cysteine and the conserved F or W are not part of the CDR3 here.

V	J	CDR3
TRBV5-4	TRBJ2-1	ASSLDSGAYNEQF
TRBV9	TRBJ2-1	ASSVGVLAGYNEQF
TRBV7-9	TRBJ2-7	ASSLEGGSYEQY
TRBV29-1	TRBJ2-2	SVEDPGRANTGELF
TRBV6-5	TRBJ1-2	ASQGQGGYGYT
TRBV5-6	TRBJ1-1	ASSFRTGGSNTEAF
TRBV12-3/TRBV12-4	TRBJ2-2	ASSLEYTGELF
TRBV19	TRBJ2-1	ASSIRQGVSYNEQF
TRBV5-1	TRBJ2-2	ASSLEGTGGVGELF
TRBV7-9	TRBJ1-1	ASSLEAYTEAF
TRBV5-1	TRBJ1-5	ASSLMGDQPQH
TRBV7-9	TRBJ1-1	ASSRGPQEAF
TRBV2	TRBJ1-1	ASSGQRNTEAF
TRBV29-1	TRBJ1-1	SVEARTGGNTEAF
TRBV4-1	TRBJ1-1	ASSQRGLLKLGDTEAF
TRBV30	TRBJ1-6	AWSPPGPYNNSPLH